The clone carrying this T cell receptor beta chain has a count of ten or more. The data are from a study of T cells in Graves' hyperthyroidism and ophthalmopathy. Newly diagnosed patients aged 18 to 65 had hyperthyroidism of under 2 months' duration. The CDR3 runs to 10 residues. Trimming cost V 6 bases and J 4 bases, with 6 bases left between them. The V gene's germline CDR1 is DFQATT and CDR2 SNEGSKA (reference sequence). The investigators amplified TCR beta CDR3 regions from RNA transcripts. HTBI primers were employed in a first-round RT-PCR of the TCR CDR3. MiXCR, applied by TCRdb to the multiplex PCR reads, yields one record per CDR3 protein. This table holds under 650,000 distinct CDR3 sequences, about a sixth found once.

The sample comprised blood. The chain carries TRBV20-1 and TRBJ2-5; no reliable D call. The receptor was isolated from a woman aged 25 to 39 with Graves' hyperthyroidism. This CDR3 reads CSAPRETQYF. Written as DNA, the CDR3 is TGCAGTGCCCCCAGAGAGACCCAGTACTTC.